This is a list of T cell receptor beta chains from one sample in a study of blood T cell repertoires in COVID-19. Clones were read by immunoSEQ multiplex PCR, and TCRdb kept only the in-frame ones, dropping some. The sample gives hundreds of thousands of clones, approximately 83% of which show up once; over 7.5% is in the top ten. The sequenced sample consisted of peripheral blood. The receptors were sampled from a woman older than 75 with acute or convalescent COVID-19. Both conserved end residues are part of each CDR3. Fields, in order: D gene, V gene, clone size, J gene, CDR3 protein, CDR3 DNA. A D gene is named only where the DNA matches it firmly. The size entry is marked missing in some rows and otherwise reads once, few, many or a size class.

.	TRBV5-1	.	TRBJ2-5	CASSFNRDFQETQYF	TGCGCCAGCAGCTTTAACCGGGACTTCCAAGAGACCCAGTACTTC
TRBD1	TRBV5-1	.	TRBJ1-1	CASSSQGGKGTEAFF	TGCGCCAGCAGCTCCCAAGGGGGCAAGGGCACTGAAGCTTTCTTT
TRBD2	TRBV10-2	.	TRBJ2-5	CASSPSGGARLGYF	TGCGCCAGCAGCCCTAGCGGGGGGGCCCGCTTAGGGTACTTC
.	TRBV18	.	TRBJ1-2	CASSPPEVGGYGYTF	TGTGCCAGCTCACCACCCGAAGTAGGGGGCTATGGCTACACCTTC
.	TRBV3-1/TRBV3-2	.	TRBJ2-2	CASSPWRGETGELFF	TGTGCCAGCAGTCCCTGGCGGGGTGAAACCGGGGAGCTGTTTTTT
.	TRBV3-1/TRBV3-2	.	TRBJ1-4	CASSSRRTDYEKLFF	TGTGCCAGCAGCTCCCGCAGGACAGATTATGAAAAACTGTTTTTT
TRBD1	TRBV24-1	.	TRBJ1-1	CATSDSRQGGWHTEAFF	TGTGCCACCAGTGATTCGAGACAGGGCGGGTGGCACACTGAAGCTTTCTTT
TRBD1	TRBV5-1	.	TRBJ1-1	CASSLVGGQGTEAFF	TGCGCCAGCAGCTTGGTAGGGGGCCAGGGCACTGAAGCTTTCTTT
.	TRBV3-1/TRBV3-2	.	TRBJ2-7	CASSQEGWRSSYEQYF	TGTGCCAGCAGCCAAGAGGGATGGAGGAGCTCCTACGAGCAGTACTTC
.	TRBV5-5	.	TRBJ1-5	CASSLALGDSRPQHF	TGTGCCAGCAGCTTGGCCCTGGGAGATTCTAGGCCCCAGCATTTT
.	TRBV30	.	TRBJ2-5	CAWSVWGTGTQYF	TGTGCCTGGAGTGTATGGGGCACGGGGACCCAGTACTTC
TRBD1	TRBV7-9	.	TRBJ2-6	CASSPGQGVAGANVLTF	TGTGCCAGCAGCCCGGGACAGGGGGTGGCTGGGGCCAACGTCCTGACTTTC
TRBD1	TRBV4-1	.	TRBJ2-1	CASSQGQGRGNEQFF	TGCGCCAGCAGCCAAGGACAGGGTCGTGGGAATGAGCAGTTCTTC
.	TRBV9	.	TRBJ2-1	CASSGHPGVYNEQFF	TGTGCCAGCAGCGGTCACCCGGGGGTCTACAATGAGCAGTTCTTC
TRBD1	TRBV18	.	TRBJ2-6	CASSTRTGRSGANVLTF	TGTGCCAGCTCAACCCGGACAGGGCGCTCTGGGGCCAACGTCCTGACTTTC
.	TRBV4-2	.	TRBJ2-7	CASSQDLVRDLGYEQYF	TGTGCCAGCAGCCAAGACCTGGTTCGAGACTTGGGCTACGAGCAGTACTTC
TRBD2	TRBV11-2	.	TRBJ2-3	CASSGPGGPGTDTQYF	TGTGCCAGCAGCGGACCGGGGGGGCCGGGGACAGATACGCAGTATTTT
.	TRBV19	.	TRBJ2-7	CASSMRGRAYEQYF	TGTGCCAGTAGTATGCGGGGCAGGGCGTACGAGCAGTACTTC
.	TRBV5-1	.	TRBJ1-2	CASSLQGEDGYTF	TGCGCCAGCAGCTTACAAGGGGAGGATGGCTACACCTTC
.	TRBV12-3/TRBV12-4	.	TRBJ1-1	CASSLTGGEAFF	TGTGCCAGCAGTTTGACGGGAGGGGAAGCTTTCTTT
.	TRBV6-1	.	TRBJ1-2	CASSDGAGYTF	TGTGCCAGCAGTGACGGAGCTGGCTACACCTTC
.	TRBV28	.	TRBJ1-5	CASSSTREGRIGRQPQHF	TGTGCCAGCAGTTCCACCCGGGAGGGGAGAATAGGTAGGCAGCCCCAGCATTTT
.	TRBV2	once	TRBJ2-7	CASGLKPDYEQYF	TGTGCCAGCGGACTGAAGCCCGACTACGAGCAGTACTTC
.	TRBV2	.	TRBJ1-5	CASSEARNSNQPQHF	TGTGCCAGCAGTGAAGCGCGCAACAGCAATCAGCCCCAGCATTTT
.	TRBV12-3/TRBV12-4	.	TRBJ1-1	CASSLQGITEAFF	TGTGCCAGCAGTTTGCAGGGGATCACTGAAGCTTTCTTT
.	TRBV6-5	.	TRBJ1-2	CASSQNRVGYTF	TGTGCCAGCAGTCAGAACAGGGTTGGCTACACCTTC
.	TRBV18	.	TRBJ1-2	CASSPSGGNYGYTF	TGTGCCAGCTCACCATCCGGGGGGAACTATGGCTACACCTTC
.	TRBV6-6	.	TRBJ2-7	CASTQTGSEQYF	TGTGCCAGCACCCAAACAGGGAGCGAGCAGTACTTC
TRBD2	TRBV5-6	.	TRBJ2-3	CASSTGLAGKDTQYF	TGTGCCAGCAGTACGGGACTAGCGGGGAAAGATACGCAGTATTTT
.	TRBV15	few	TRBJ2-1	CATSRGYGESSYNEQFF	TGTGCCACCAGCAGAGGCTATGGGGAGAGCTCCTACAATGAGCAGTTCTTC
TRBD1	TRBV28	.	TRBJ1-1	CASRRDRPNTEAFF	TGTGCCAGCAGACGGGACAGACCAAACACTGAAGCTTTCTTT
.	TRBV9	.	TRBJ1-1	CASSGPGAAGTEAFF	TGTGCCAGCAGCGGTCCTGGGGCTGCCGGCACTGAAGCTTTCTTT
.	TRBV14	.	TRBJ2-6	CASSQRGSAAGANVLTF	TGTGCCAGCAGCCAACGGGGAAGTGCTGCCGGGGCCAACGTCCTGACTTTC
TRBD1	TRBV2	.	TRBJ1-1	CASGQGGNTEAFF	TGTGCCAGCGGACAGGGGGGGAACACTGAAGCTTTCTTT
TRBD1	TRBV10-3	.	TRBJ1-5	CAISESPTGAQPQHF	TGTGCCATCAGTGAGTCCCCGACAGGGGCTCAGCCCCAGCATTTT
.	TRBV29-1	.	TRBJ1-2	CSVDSGDGYTF	TGCAGCGTTGACTCCGGGGATGGCTACACCTTC
TRBD2	TRBV2	.	TRBJ2-1	CASGAGDSYNEQFF	TGTGCCAGCGGAGCGGGGGACTCCTACAATGAGCAGTTCTTC
.	TRBV6-4	.	TRBJ2-2	CASSVTQNTGELFF	TGTGCCAGCAGTGTGACTCAGAACACCGGGGAGCTGTTTTTT
.	TRBV28	.	TRBJ1-6	CASSSGDSPLHF	TGTGCCAGCAGTTCAGGTGATTCACCCCTCCACTTT
.	TRBV5-8	.	TRBJ1-1	CASSPAGWGGSTEAFF	TGTGCCAGCAGCCCGGCGGGGTGGGGGGGGAGCACTGAAGCTTTCTTT
.	TRBV11-2	.	TRBJ2-3	CASSVRPGNTDTQYF	TGTGCCAGCAGCGTTAGGCCCGGGAACACAGATACGCAGTATTTT
.	TRBV19	few	TRBJ1-2	CASSMTGNGYTF	TGTGCCAGTAGTATGACTGGAAATGGCTACACCTTC
.	TRBV27	.	TRBJ1-2	CASSSRGARGYTF	TGTGCCAGCAGTAGTAGGGGCGCGAGGGGCTACACCTTC
.	TRBV4-2	few	TRBJ1-1	CASSPGPLGGTEAFF	TGTGCCAGCAGTCCAGGCCCACTTGGGGGGACTGAAGCTTTCTTT
.	TRBV28	.	TRBJ1-2	CASSPTRTGGSYGYTF	TGTGCCAGCAGCCCGACCCGGACCGGTGGGAGCTATGGCTACACCTTC
TRBD1	TRBV18	.	TRBJ1-6	CASSPYTGEKSPLHF	TGTGCCAGCTCACCGTATACAGGGGAAAAATCACCCCTCCACTTT
.	TRBV5-1	.	TRBJ2-5	CASSLPGHGQETQYF	TGCGCCAGCAGCTTGCCCGGACATGGCCAAGAGACCCAGTACTTC
.	TRBV6-6	once	TRBJ2-2	CASSYSSRNTGELFF	TGTGCCAGCAGTTACTCTAGCAGGAACACCGGGGAGCTGTTTTTT
TRBD1	TRBV3-1/TRBV3-2	.	TRBJ1-2	CASSRQRTGQGYTF	TGTGCCAGCAGCCGACAACGGACAGGGCAGGGCTACACCTTC
TRBD1	TRBV3-1/TRBV3-2	once	TRBJ1-6	CASSQRTGGSNSPLHF	TGTGCCAGCAGCCAGAGGACAGGGGGTTCTAATTCACCCCTCCACTTT
.	TRBV3-1/TRBV3-2	.	TRBJ1-4	CASSQWAREVGHEKLFF	TGTGCCAGCAGCCAATGGGCCCGTGAGGTGGGGCATGAAAAACTGTTTTTT
.	TRBV19	.	TRBJ1-1	CASSKQSRVFF	TGTGCCAGTAGTAAACAATCCAGGGTTTTCTTT
.	TRBV15	.	TRBJ1-2	CATSRVEASHTF	TGTGCCACCAGCAGAGTGGAGGCCAGCCACACCTTC